The 14 T cell receptor beta chains below were found in one sample sequenced in a study of blood T cell repertoires in COVID-19. Some clones are missing from TCRdb's copy, which holds only in-frame ones; the method was immunoSEQ multiplex PCR. The data hold about 250,000 clones, with about four fifths observed a single time. The sequencing input was PBMCs or T cells enriched from blood (not recorded which). These receptors all come from a man aged 35 to 55 who had been exposed to COVID-19.

The rearrangement links TRBV6-6 to TRBJ2-5; the D gene is possibly TRBD2 (6 bases). Trimming pared 5 bases from V and 4 bases from J, leaving 32 bases between. Germline values: CDR1 MNHNY, CDR2 SVGAGI (reference sequence). CDR3 length: 20 amino acids. The CDR3 region is CASSQEATGLLMGLLETQYF. CDR3 DNA sequence: TGTGCCAGCAGTCAGGAGGCCACGGGACTCCTGATGGGGTTGTTAGAGACCCAGTACTTC.

The sample holds one count of this clone. V gene TRBV21-1 combines with J gene TRBJ2-7; the DNA was not used to check the table's D call, TRBD2. TRBV21-1 is assigned pseudogene status. This CDR3 spans 17 amino acids. The CDR3 DNA follows: TGTGCCAGCAGCAAAGACGGGGATGGCGGGAGCAACTACGAGCAGTACTTC. Translated, it gives CASSKDGDGGSNYEQYF.

The chain employs TRBV5-5 and TRBJ1-3; possibly TRBD1 for D (5 bases). Trimming removed 4 bases at V and 4 bases at J, with 15 bases between. Germline CDR1 SGHKS, CDR2 YYEKEE (reference sequence). The CDR3 has 15 amino acids. CDR3 in DNA: TGTGCCAGCAGCCCAGGTTGGGGCTTGGGAAACACCATATATTTT. Protein: CASSPGWGLGNTIYF.

CDR3 coding DNA: TGTGCCAGCAGCCTTAACACCGCAGGGAACACTGAAGCTTTCTTT. Amino acid sequence: CASSLNTAGNTEAFF. The rearrangement joins TRBV28 to TRBJ1-1; D is undetermined. V was cut by 6 bases and J by 1 base, with 15 bases left in between. The germline CDR1 and CDR2 sequences are MDHEN and SYDVKM. The CDR3 spans 15 residues.

This rearrangement joins TRBV23-1 to TRBJ2-1; 9 nucleotides line up with TRBD1. TRBV23-1 is an ORF, and what it does is uncertain. V shed 3 bases and J 7 bases; nucleotides not matched to a gene: 10. CDR3 length: 16 amino acids. CDR3 loop: CASSHYTGGVCNEQFF. CDR3 nucleotides: TGCGCCAGCAGTCACTATACAGGGGGCGTTTGTAATGAGCAGTTCTTC.

The chain recombines TRBV19 with TRBJ1-1; D perhaps matches TRBD1 (5 bases). The length of the CDR3 is 14 residues. Looked up from germline, CDR1 is LNHDA and CDR2 is SQIVND (reference sequence). Trimming removed 4 bases at V and 1 base at J, with 10 bases between. The CDR3 sequence is CASSNRGSNTEAFF. In DNA, the CDR3 is TGTGCCAGTAGTAATAGGGGTTCGAACACTGAAGCTTTCTTT.

The chain is built from TRBV18 and TRBJ2-5; a possible D gene is TRBD2 (6 bases). Trimming stripped 2 bases from V and 2 bases from J, with 15 bases between. Germline V gene sequence: CDR1 KGHSH, CDR2 LQKENI. The CDR3 covers 16 residues. The CDR3 nucleotides read TGTGCCAGCTCACCAGATTTGCGGGAAGAACAAGAGACCCAGTACTTC. This gives the protein CASSPDLREEQETQYF.

This clone was recorded only once. This chain joins TRBV18 and TRBJ2-1; 10 bases align to TRBD2. The V and J ends lost 1 base and 4 bases, in that order; junction bases with no gene match: 4. The germline CDR1 and CDR2 sequences are KGHSH and LQKENI. The CDR3 is 16 residues long. The CDR3 nucleotides are TGTGCCAGCTCACCACTCGAACTAGCGGGGTACAATGAGCAGTTCTTC. Translated: CASSPLELAGYNEQFF. Drawing the rest from reference TRBV18 and TRBJ2-1, the complete variable domain is NAGVMQNPRHLVRRRGQEARLRCSPMKGHSHVYWYRQLPEEGLKFMVYLQKENIIDESGMPKERFSAEFPKEGPSILRIQQVVRGDSAAYFCASSPLELAGYNEQFFGPGTRLTVL.

The CDR3 DNA sequence: TGTGCCTGGAGTGGGCGCGGGTGGTACACCGGGGAGCTGTTTTTT. Protein: CAWSGRGWYTGELFF. The rearrangement links TRBV30 to TRBJ2-2; a possible D gene is TRBD2 (5 bases). CDR1 is GTSNPN, CDR2 SVGIG, per germline (reference sequence). The CDR3 length is 15 residues. Trimming cost V 1 base and J 3 bases, with 12 bases left between them.

The DNA for the CDR3 is TGCGCCAGCAGCTTGGTGCCAGGCTACGAGCAGTACTTC. Its translation is CASSLVPGYEQYF. The V gene is TRBV5-1, the J gene TRBJ2-7, with D unclear. Trimming took 0 bases from V and 3 from J, leaving 7 bases between them. Per the germline V gene, CDR1 is SGHRS and CDR2 is YFSETQ. The CDR3 is 13 amino acids.

This clone came up once. This sequence may be a read error, since a much larger clone differs from it by one base. The J gene is TRBJ2-2, the V gene TRBV12-3 or TRBV12-4; unclear D gene. Trimming took off 4 bases at V and 9 bases at J, with 12 bases between the two ends. This CDR3 has 13 amino acids. The CDR3 loop is CASSSSVSRELFF. CDR3 in DNA: TGTGCCAGCAGTTCCTCGGTATCCAGGGAGCTGTTTTTT.

The chain links TRBV9 to TRBJ2-3, with a tentative D call TRBD2 (5 bases). The CDR3 totals 16 residues. CDR1 and CDR2 (germline): SGDLS, YYNGEE. The V end lost 0 bases, the J end lost 2 bases, and 13 bases lay between the germline ends. CDR3 sequence (DNA): TGTGCCAGCAGCGTAGGGAACAGCGGAGTCACAGATACGCAGTATTTT. Translated, it gives CASSVGNSGVTDTQYF. Filled out from reference TRBV9 and TRBJ2-3, the complete variable domain reads DSGVTQTPKHLITATGQRVTLRCSPRSGDLSVYWYQQSLDQGLQFLIQYYNGEERAKGNILERFSAQQFPDLHSELNLSSLELGDSALYFCASSVGNSGVTDTQYFGPGTRLTVL.

The chain employs TRBV10-3 and TRBJ2-3, with 9 bases lining up with TRBD2. Germline-derived CDR1 and CDR2 are ENHRY and SYGVKD. The CDR3 spans 16 residues. V lost 9 bases, J lost 0 bases, and 10 bases stayed unmatched. The CDR3 is CAMRRGTSGSTDTQYF. DNA for the CDR3: TGTGCCATGCGTCGAGGAACTAGCGGGAGCACAGATACGCAGTATTTT.

This clone was seen a handful of times. The J gene is TRBJ2-7, the V gene TRBV6-5; 7 nucleotides match TRBD2. The CDR3 has 13 residues. CDR1 is MNHEY, CDR2 SVGAGI, per germline. V was clipped by 8 bases and J by 2 bases; unmatched bases: 6. CDR3 sequence: CASQRGDTYEQYF. The DNA of the CDR3 is TGTGCCAGCCAACGGGGGGATACCTACGAGCAGTACTTC.